Sequencing of this T cell receptor beta chain was carried out in a study of T-cell reconstitution after alpha-beta-depleted transplantation in children. The study's findings and limits: TCRbeta diversity was high at day 60 in some patients (a result of surviving recipient T cells and thymic progenitors).

V lost 5 bases and J 3 bases, leaving 12 bases between the germline ends. The CDR3 is 14 amino acids. Per germline, CDR1 SGHRS and CDR2 YFSETQ. Unique molecular identifiers featured in how the TCRbeta library was prepared. One entry per CDR3 protein results from TCRdb running MiXCR on the PCR reads. Of roughly 570,000 distinct CDR3 sequences listed, roughly a quarter were seen once; the top ten hold about a third. Concerning this clonotype: Antigen unknown.

The sample here was PBMCs, taken before TCRalphabeta/CD19-depleted stem cell transplant. The chain has TRBV5-1 and TRBJ2-1; TRBD2 is a possible D gene (5 bases). This clonotype was sampled from a boy less than two years old with Wiskott-Aldrich syndrome, due to receive a stem cell transplant. The CDR3 here is CASSYPSSYNEQFF. The CDR3 DNA sequence: TGCGCCAGCAGTTACCCTAGCAGCTACAATGAGCAGTTCTTC. Based on the CDR3 plus reference TRBV5-1 and TRBJ2-1, the full variable domain is KAGVTQTPRYLIKTRGQQVTLSCSPISGHRSVSWYQQTPGQGLQFLFEYFSETQRNKGNFPGRFSGRQFSNSRSEMNVSTLELGDSALYLCASSYPSSYNEQFFGPGTRLTVL.